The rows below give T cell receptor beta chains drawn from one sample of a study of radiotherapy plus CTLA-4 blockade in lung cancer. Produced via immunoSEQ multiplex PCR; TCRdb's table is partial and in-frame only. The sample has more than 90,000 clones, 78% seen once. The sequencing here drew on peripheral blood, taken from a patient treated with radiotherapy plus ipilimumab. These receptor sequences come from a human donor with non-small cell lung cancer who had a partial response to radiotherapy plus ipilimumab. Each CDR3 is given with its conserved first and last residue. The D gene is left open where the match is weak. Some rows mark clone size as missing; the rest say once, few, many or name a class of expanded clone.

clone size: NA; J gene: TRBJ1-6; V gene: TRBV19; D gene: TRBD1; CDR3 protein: CASRSGTGGSPLHF; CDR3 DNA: TGTGCCAGTAGATCCGGGACAGGGGGATCACCCCTCCACTTT
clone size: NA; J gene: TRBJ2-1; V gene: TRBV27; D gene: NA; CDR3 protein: CASSFRQLQYNEQFF; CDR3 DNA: TGTGCCAGCAGTTTCAGGCAGCTCCAGTACAATGAGCAGTTCTTC
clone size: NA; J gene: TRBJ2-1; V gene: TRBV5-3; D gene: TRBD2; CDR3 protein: CARSWSSGGAPGDNEQFF; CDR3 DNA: TGTGCCAGAAGCTGGTCTAGCGGGGGCGCCCCGGGGGACAATGAGCAGTTCTTC
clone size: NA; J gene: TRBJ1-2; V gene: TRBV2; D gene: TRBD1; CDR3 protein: CASTEDRGSYGYTF; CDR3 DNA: TGTGCCAGCACCGAGGACAGGGGGTCGTATGGCTACACCTTC
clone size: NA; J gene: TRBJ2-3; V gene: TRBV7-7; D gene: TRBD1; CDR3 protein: CASSQLPGQAKDTQYF; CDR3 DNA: TGTGCTAGCAGCCAACTTCCGGGACAGGCTAAAGATACGCAGTATTTT
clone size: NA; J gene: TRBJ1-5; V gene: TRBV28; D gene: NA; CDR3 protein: CASLRVNRPQHF; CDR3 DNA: TGTGCCAGCCTACGGGTAAATCGGCCCCAGCATTTT
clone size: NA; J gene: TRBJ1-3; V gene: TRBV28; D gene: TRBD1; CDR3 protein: CASSLYDRGLGNTIYF; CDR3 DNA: TGTGCCAGCAGCTTATACGACAGGGGGCTTGGAAACACCATATATTTT
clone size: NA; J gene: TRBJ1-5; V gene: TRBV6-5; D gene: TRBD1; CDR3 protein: CASSERQGNQPQHF; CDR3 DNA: TGTGCCAGCAGTGAAAGACAGGGGAATCAGCCCCAGCATTTT
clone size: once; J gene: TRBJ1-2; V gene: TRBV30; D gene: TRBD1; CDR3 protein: CAWSAVPGQGPYGYTF; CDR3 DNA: TGTGCCTGGAGTGCCGTACCGGGACAGGGGCCGTATGGCTACACCTTC
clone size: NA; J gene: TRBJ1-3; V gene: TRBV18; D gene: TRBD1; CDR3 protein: CASSPYVPGQGTGSGNTIYF; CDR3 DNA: TGTGCCAGCTCACCCTACGTCCCGGGACAGGGGACTGGATCTGGAAACACCATATATTTT
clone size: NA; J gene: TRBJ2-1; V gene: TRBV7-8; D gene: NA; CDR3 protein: CASSLRSRVGVGVEDEQFF; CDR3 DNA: TGTGCCAGCAGCTTACGGTCGAGGGTGGGAGTCGGGGTTGAGGATGAGCAGTTCTTC
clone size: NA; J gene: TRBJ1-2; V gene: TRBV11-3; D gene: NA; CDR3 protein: CASSLGGGYGYTF; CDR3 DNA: TGTGCCAGCAGCTTAGGAGGGGGCTATGGCTACACCTTC
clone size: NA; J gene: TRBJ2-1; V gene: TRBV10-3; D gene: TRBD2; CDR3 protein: CASGTSGTRAGNEQFF; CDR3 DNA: TGTGCCAGCGGGACTAGCGGGACCCGTGCTGGCAATGAGCAGTTCTTC
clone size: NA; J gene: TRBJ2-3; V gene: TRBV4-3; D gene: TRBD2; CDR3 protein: CASSQDGTSGGDTQYF; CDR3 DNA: TGCGCCAGCAGCCAAGATGGGACTAGCGGTGGAGATACGCAGTATTTT
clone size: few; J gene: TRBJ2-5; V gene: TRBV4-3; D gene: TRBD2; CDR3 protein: CASSQEWTGRFQETQYF; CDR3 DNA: TGCGCCAGCAGCCAAGAGTGGACCGGGAGGTTCCAAGAGACCCAGTACTTC
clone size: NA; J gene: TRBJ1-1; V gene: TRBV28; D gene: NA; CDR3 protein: CASHNEGVNTEASF; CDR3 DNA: TGTGCCAGCCATAATGAAGGGGTGAACACTGAAGCTTCCTTT
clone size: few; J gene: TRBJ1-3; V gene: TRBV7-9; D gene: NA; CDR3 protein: CASSLGATQGNTIYF; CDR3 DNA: TGTGCCAGCAGCTTAGGAGCCACACAGGGAAACACCATATATTTT
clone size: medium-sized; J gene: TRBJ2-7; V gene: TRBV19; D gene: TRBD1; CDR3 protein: CASSVGQGPYEQYF; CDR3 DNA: TGTGCCAGTAGTGTCGGACAGGGGCCCTACGAGCAGTACTTC
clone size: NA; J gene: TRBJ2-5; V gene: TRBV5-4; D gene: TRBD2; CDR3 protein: CASSLTGLADKETQYF; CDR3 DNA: TGTGCCAGCAGCTTGACGGGACTAGCGGACAAGGAGACCCAGTACTTC
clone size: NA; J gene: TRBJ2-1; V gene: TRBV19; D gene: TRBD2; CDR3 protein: CASSTTGTSGRSSYNEQFF; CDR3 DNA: TGTGCCAGTAGTACCACCGGGACTAGCGGGAGGAGCTCCTACAATGAGCAGTTCTTC
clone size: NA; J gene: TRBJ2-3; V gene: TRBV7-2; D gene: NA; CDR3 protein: CASSQGVTDTQYF; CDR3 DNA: TGCGCCAGCAGCCAGGGCGTCACAGATACGCAGTATTTT
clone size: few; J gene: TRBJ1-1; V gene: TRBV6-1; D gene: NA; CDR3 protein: CASSLSMAMNTEAFF; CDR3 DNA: TGTGCCAGCAGTCTCTCGATGGCCATGAACACTGAAGCTTTCTTT
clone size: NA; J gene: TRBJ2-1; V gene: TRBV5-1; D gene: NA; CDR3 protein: CASCRGVVCDEQFF; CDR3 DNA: TGCGCCAGCTGTCGAGGTGTCGTCTGCGATGAGCAGTTCTTC
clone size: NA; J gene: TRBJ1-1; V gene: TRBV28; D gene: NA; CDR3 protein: CASREDMAEAFF; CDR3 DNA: TGTGCCAGCAGAGAGGACATGGCCGAAGCTTTCTTT
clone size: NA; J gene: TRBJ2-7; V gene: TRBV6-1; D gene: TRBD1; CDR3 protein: CATEGQGDEQYF; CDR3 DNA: TGTGCCACCGAAGGACAGGGGGACGAGCAGTACTTC
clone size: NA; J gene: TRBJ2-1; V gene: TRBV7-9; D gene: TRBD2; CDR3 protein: CASSLVGLAGYNEQFF; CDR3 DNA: TGTGCCAGCAGCTTAGTGGGACTAGCGGGTTACAATGAGCAGTTCTTC
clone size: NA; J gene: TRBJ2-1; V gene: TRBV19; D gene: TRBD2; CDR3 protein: CASSIPTSGDINEQFF; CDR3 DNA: TGTGCCAGTAGTATCCCGACTAGCGGGGATATCAATGAGCAGTTCTTC
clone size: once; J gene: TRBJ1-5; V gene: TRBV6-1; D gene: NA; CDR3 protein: CASGRINQPQHF; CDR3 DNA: TGTGCCAGCGGGCGAATCAATCAGCCCCAGCATTTT
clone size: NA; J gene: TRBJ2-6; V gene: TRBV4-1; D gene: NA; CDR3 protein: CASSLQGSAAGFVGANVLTF; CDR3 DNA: TGCGCCAGCAGCCTCCAAGGTTCGGCGGCCGGATTCGTTGGGGCCAACGTCCTGACTTTC
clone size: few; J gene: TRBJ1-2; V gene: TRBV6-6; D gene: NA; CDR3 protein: CASSSPRSGGYTF; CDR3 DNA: TGTGCCAGCAGTTCACCTCGGTCCGGTGGCTACACCTTC
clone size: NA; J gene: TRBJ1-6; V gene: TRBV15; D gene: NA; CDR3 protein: CATSRAEGSNSPLHF; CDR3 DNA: TGTGCCACCAGCAGGGCGGAAGGGAGTAATTCACCCCTCCACTTT
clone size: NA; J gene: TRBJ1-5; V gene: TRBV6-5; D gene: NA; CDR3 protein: CASSQDSNTNQPQHF; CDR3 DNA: TGTGCCAGCAGCCAAGACAGCAACACTAATCAGCCCCAGCATTTT
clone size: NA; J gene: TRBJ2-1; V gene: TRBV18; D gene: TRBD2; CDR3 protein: CASSPQREGDEQFF; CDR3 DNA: TGTGCCAGCTCACCACAGCGGGAGGGGGATGAGCAGTTCTTC
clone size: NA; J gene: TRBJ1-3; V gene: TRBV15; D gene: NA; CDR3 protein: CATTRGGGSGNTIYF; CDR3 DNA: TGTGCCACCACTCGGGGGGGAGGCTCTGGAAACACCATATATTTT
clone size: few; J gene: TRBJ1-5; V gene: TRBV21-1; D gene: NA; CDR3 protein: CASSKERGPLNQPQHF; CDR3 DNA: TGTGCCAGCAGCAAGGAGAGGGGGCCTCTTAATCAGCCCCAGCATTTT
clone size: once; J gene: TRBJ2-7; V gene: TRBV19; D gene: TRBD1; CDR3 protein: CASNDRGYEQYF; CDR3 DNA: TGTGCCAGTAACGACAGGGGCTACGAGCAGTACTTC
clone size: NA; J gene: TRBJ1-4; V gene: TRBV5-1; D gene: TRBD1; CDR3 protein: CASSLLGQDGKLFF; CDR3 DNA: TGCGCCAGCAGCTTGCTGGGACAGGACGGAAAACTGTTTTTT
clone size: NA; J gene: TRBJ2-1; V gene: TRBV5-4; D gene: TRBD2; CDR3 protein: CASSPGLAGGENEQFF; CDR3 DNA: TGTGCCAGCAGCCCTGGACTAGCGGGAGGAGAAAATGAGCAGTTCTTC
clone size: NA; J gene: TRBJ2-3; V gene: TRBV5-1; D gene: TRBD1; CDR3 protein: CASSSPTGTASTDTQYF; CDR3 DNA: TGCGCCAGCAGTTCTCCCACGGGGACAGCTAGCACAGATACGCAGTATTTT
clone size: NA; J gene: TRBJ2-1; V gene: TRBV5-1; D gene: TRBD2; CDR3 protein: CASSLGGTNQNEQFF; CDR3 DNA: TGCGCCAGCAGCCTGGGGGGGACTAATCAGAATGAGCAGTTCTTC
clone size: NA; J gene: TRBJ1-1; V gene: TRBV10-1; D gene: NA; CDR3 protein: CASTGTQNTEAFF; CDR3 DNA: TGCGCCAGTACCGGGACACAAAACACTGAAGCTTTCTTT
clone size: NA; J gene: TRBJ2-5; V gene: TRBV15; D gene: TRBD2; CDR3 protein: CATSKGLAQETQYF; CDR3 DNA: TGTGCCACCAGCAAAGGACTAGCGCAAGAGACCCAGTACTTC
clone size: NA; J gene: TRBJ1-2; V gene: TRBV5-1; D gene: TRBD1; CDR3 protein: CASSGGTAANYGYTF; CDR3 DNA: TGCGCCAGCAGCGGCGGGACAGCCGCTAACTATGGCTACACCTTC